Listed here is a single TCR beta chain. The data derive from a study of blood T cell repertoires in COVID-19. For the study at large: Specimens from acute and convalescent COVID-19 originated in the United States, Italy and Spain. PBMCs, B-cell-depleted T cells, or T cells were the source of the cDNA or gDNA that made up the material.

Germline V gene sequence: CDR1 SGHVS, CDR2 FQNEAQ. V trimming: 3 bases; J trimming: 6 bases; junction bases outside the gene matches: 5. The CDR3 consists of 14 residues. This table comes from immunoSEQ multiplex PCR, and its TCRdb copy is limited to in-frame clones, with some not included. This table holds 100,000 to 120,000 clones, around three quarters found once. The sequenced sample was peripheral blood. The chain links TRBV7-8 to TRBJ1-3; 7 nucleotides line up with TRBD1. The sequence was collected from an older woman with acute or convalescent COVID-19. Here the CDR3 DNA reads TGTGCCAGCAGCTTGGGCAGGGGGGTAAACACCATATATTTT. It yields the protein CASSLGRGVNTIYF.